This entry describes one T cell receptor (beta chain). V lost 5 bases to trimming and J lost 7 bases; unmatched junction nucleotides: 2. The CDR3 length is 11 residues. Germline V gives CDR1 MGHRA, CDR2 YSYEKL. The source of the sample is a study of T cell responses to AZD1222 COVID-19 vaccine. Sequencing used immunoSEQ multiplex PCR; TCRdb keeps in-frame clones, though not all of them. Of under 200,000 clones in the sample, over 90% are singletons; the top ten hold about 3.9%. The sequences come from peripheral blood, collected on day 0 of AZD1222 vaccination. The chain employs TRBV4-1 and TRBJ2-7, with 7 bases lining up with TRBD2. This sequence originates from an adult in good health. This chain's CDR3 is CASSYGREQYF. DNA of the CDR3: TGCGCCAGCAGCTACGGGAGGGAGCAGTACTTC.